A single sample gave rise to the 3 T cell receptor beta chains below, sequenced in a study of cytomegalovirus exposure and HLA in healthy donors. Some clones are missing from TCRdb's copy, which holds only in-frame ones; the method was immunoSEQ multiplex PCR. The profile shows about 350,000 clones, roughly 87% of them singletons. The source material was PBMCs. The receptor source for this set is a woman aged 25 to 39 in good health and CMV-seropositive.

This clone came up once. The chain couples TRBV27 to TRBJ2-3, with a weak D call TRBD2 (6 bases). The V and J ends lost 6 bases and 5 bases respectively, with 24 bases between them. This CDR3 spans 17 amino acids. Germline CDR1 and CDR2: MNHEY and SMNVEV (reference sequence). Written as DNA, the CDR3 is TGTGCCAGCAGGGGGCCCCCGTGGCGGGGAAAGGTAGATACGCAGTATTTT. Translated: CASRGPPWRGKVDTQYF.

The V call is TRBV19, the J call TRBJ1-5; D gene ambiguous. CDR1 is LNHDA and CDR2 is SQIVND in the germline V gene (reference sequence). The V and J ends lost 5 bases and 3 bases respectively, with 14 bases between them. This CDR3 is built from 15 residues. This CDR3 is CASSPMLGNNQPQHF. CDR3 nucleotide sequence: TGTGCCAGTAGTCCCATGTTGGGAAACAATCAGCCCCAGCATTTT. Combining the CDR3 with reference TRBV19 and TRBJ1-5 gives the whole variable domain DGGITQSPKYLFRKEGQNVTLSCEQNLNHDAMYWYRQDPGQGLRLIYYSQIVNDFQKGDIAEGYSVSREKKESFPLTVTSAQKNPTAFYLCASSPMLGNNQPQHFGDGTRLSIL.

This chain links TRBV5-1 with TRBJ2-7; 11 nucleotides align to TRBD2. The ends lost 4 bases at V and 1 base at J; junction bases unmatched: 4. Germline V CDR1 and CDR2: SGHRS, YFSETQ. There are 15 residues in the CDR3. The CDR3 DNA reads as TGCGCCAGCAGCCCGGGACTAGCGGCGTCCTACGAGCAGTACTTC. Translating gives CASSPGLAASYEQYF. Together with reference TRBV5-1 and TRBJ2-7, the CDR3 gives the full variable domain: KAGVTQTPRYLIKTRGQQVTLSCSPISGHRSVSWYQQTPGQGLQFLFEYFSETQRNKGNFPGRFSGRQFSNSRSEMNVSTLELGDSALYLCASSPGLAASYEQYFGPGTRLTVT.